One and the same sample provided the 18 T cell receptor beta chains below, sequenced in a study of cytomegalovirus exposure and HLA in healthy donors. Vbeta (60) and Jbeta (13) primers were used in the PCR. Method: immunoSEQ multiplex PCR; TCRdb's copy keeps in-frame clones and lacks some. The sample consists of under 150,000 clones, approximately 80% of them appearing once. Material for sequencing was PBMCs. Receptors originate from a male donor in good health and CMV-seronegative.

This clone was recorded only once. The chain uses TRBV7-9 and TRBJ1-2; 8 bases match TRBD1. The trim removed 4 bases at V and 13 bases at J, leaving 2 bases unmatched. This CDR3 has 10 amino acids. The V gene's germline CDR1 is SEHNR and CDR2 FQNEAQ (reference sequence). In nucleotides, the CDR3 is TGTGCCAGCAGCTCGGACAGGGCCACCTTC. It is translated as CASSSDRATF.

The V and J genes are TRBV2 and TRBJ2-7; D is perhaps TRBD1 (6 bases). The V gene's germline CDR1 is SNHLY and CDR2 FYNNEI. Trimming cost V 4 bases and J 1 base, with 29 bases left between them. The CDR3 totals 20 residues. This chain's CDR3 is CASSGGPNLPSRISSYEQYF. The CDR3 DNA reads TGTGCCAGCAGTGGGGGGCCGAACCTTCCGAGCAGGATAAGTTCCTACGAGCAGTACTTC.

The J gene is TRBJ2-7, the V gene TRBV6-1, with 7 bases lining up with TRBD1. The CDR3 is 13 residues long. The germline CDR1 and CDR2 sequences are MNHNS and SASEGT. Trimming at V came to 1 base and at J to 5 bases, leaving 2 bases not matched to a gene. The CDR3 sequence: CASSEDRGHEQYF. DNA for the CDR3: TGTGCCAGCAGTGAAGACAGGGGCCACGAGCAGTACTTC.

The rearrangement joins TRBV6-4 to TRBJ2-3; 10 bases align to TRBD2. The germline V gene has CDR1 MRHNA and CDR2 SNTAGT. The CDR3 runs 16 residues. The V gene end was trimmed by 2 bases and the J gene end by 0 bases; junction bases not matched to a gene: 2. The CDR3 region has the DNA TGTGCCAGCAGTGACGAAGCGGGAGGGAGCACAGATACGCAGTATTTT. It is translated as CASSDEAGGSTDTQYF.

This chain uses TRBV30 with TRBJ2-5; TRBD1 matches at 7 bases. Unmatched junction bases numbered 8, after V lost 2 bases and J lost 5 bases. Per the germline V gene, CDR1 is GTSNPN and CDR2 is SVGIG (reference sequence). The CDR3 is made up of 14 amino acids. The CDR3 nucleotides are TGTGCCTGGAGTCCCAAGGACAGGCTGGAGACCCAGTACTTC. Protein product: CAWSPKDRLETQYF. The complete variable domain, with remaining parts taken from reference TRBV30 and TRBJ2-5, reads SQTIHQWPATLVQPVGSPLSLECTVEGTSNPNLYWYRQAAGRGLQLLFYSVGIGQISSEVPQNLSASRPQDRQFILSSKKLLLSDSGFYLCAWSPKDRLETQYFGPGTRLLVL.

The CDR3: CAIKGQGGRADTQYF. In DNA form, the CDR3 reads TGTGCCATCAAGGGACAGGGTGGCCGGGCAGATACGCAGTATTTT. This chain links TRBV10-3 with TRBJ2-3, with TRBD1 matching over 9 bases. Germline V gives CDR1 ENHRY, CDR2 SYGVKD. This CDR3 comprises 15 residues. Trimming cost V 7 bases and J 4 bases; bases outside gene matches: 9.

The CDR3 protein is CASSLSPGTTQYF. The CDR3 nucleotides are TGTGCCAGCAGTTTAAGCCCGGGTACTACGCAGTATTTT. The chain has TRBV28 and TRBJ2-3; D remains unclear. V gave up 2 bases and J gave up 8 bases, with 11 bases separating them. Per the germline V gene, CDR1 is MDHEN and CDR2 is SYDVKM. This CDR3 comprises 13 residues.

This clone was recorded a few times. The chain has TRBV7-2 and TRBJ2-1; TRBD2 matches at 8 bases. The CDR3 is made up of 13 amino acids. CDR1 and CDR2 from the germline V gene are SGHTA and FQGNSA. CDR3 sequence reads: CAAGGRSYNEQFF. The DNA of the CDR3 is TGTGCTGCGGGCGGGAGGTCCTACAATGAGCAGTTCTTC.

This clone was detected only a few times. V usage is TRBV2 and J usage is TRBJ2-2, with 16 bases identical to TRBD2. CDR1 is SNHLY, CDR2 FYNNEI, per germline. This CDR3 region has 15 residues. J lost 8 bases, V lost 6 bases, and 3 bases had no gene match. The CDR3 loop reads CASRGTSGREGELFF. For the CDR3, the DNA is TGTGCCAGCAGGGGGACTAGCGGGAGGGAGGGGGAGCTGTTTTTT.

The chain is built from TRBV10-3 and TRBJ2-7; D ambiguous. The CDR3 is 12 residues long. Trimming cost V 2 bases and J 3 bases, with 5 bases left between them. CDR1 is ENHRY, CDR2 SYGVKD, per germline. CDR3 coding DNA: TGTGCCATCAGTGAGCCAAACTACGAGCAGTACTTC. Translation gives CAISEPNYEQYF.

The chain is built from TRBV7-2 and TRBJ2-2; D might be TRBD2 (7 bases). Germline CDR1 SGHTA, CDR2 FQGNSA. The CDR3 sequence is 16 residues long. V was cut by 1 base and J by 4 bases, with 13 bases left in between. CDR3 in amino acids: CASSLGRGLITGELFF. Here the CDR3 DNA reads TGTGCCAGCAGCTTAGGGCGGGGGCTTATCACCGGGGAGCTGTTTTTT.

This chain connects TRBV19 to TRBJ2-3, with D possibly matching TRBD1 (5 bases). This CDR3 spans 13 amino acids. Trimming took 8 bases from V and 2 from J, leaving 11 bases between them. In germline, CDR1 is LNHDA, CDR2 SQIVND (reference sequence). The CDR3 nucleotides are TGTGCCAGTGGGGCGGAAACCACAGATACGCAGTATTTT. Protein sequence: CASGAETTDTQYF.

The CDR3 nucleotides are TGTGCCAGCAGCTTAAGTCCCAGAGGGACAGGGGGCGACGAGCAGTACTTC. As protein: CASSLSPRGTGGDEQYF. The genes are TRBV7-9 and TRBJ2-7, with 12 bases that match TRBD1. Germline trimming cut 2 bases from V and 5 bases from J; bases unmatched to any gene: 10. This CDR3 comprises 17 residues. Germline V CDR1 and CDR2: SEHNR, FQNEAQ (reference sequence).

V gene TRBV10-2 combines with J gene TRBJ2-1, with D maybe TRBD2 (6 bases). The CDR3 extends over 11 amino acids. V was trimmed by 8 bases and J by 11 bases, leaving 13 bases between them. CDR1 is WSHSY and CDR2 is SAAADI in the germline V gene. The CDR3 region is CASGPGTQQFF. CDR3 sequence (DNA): TGCGCCAGCGGCCCCGGGACTCAGCAGTTCTTC.

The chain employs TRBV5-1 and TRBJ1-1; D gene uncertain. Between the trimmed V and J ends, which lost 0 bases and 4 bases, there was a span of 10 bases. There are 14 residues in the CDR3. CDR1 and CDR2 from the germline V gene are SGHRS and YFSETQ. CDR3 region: CASSLGGGGTEAFF. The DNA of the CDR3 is TGCGCCAGCAGCTTGGGGGGAGGCGGCACTGAAGCTTTCTTT.

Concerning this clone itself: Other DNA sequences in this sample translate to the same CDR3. CDR3 amino acids: CASSEGGFRPAHYNEQFF. Written as DNA, the CDR3 is TGTGCCAGCAGTGAAGGAGGCTTCCGTCCGGCTCACTACAATGAGCAGTTCTTC. The chain combines TRBV6-1 with TRBJ2-1, with D unresolved. Between the trimmed V and J ends, which lost 1 base and 3 bases, there was a span of 19 bases. The germline CDR1 and CDR2 sequences are MNHNS and SASEGT. The CDR3 extends over 18 amino acids.

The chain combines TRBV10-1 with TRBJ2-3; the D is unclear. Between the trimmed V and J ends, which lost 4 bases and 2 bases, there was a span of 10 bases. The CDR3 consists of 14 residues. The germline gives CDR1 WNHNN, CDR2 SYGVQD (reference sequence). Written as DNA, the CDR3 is TGCGCCAGCAGTGTGTGGGCCTTCACAGATACGCAGTATTTT. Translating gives CASSVWAFTDTQYF.

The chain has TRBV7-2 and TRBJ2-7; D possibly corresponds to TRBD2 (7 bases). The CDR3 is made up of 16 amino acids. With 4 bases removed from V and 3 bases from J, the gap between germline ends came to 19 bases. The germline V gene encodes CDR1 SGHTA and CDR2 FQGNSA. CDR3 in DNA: TGTGCCAGCAGCTCGGGGGGCCCGGTAGGGTTCTACGAGCAGTACTTC. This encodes CASSSGGPVGFYEQYF.